This note documents a single T cell receptor (beta chain) sequence. What antigen it recognizes has not been identified. No base-level quality is on record; no much larger clone is a single base apart. These data belong to a study of OX40 agonist ivuxolimab in advanced cancers. With respect to the entire study: The costimulatory receptor OX40 (CD134) was targeted by ivuxolimab, a fully human IgG2 agonistic monoclonal antibody. In the dose-escalation cohort, roughly 80% of patients were male, and the mean age was approximately 60 years, with a range of 23 to 79. Intravenous ivuxolimab was administered to patients every 2 weeks at six dose levels: 0.01, 0.1, 0.3, 1.5, 3 and 10 mg/kg. Partial responses occurred in three dose-escalation patients: two with cutaneous melanoma and one with hepatocellular carcinoma. Peripheral TCRbeta sequencing was intended to test whether TCR sequence diversity was altered and clonal T-cell expansion was caused by ivuxolimab. Among the 50 to 55 dose-escalation patients, about 19 had hepatocellular carcinoma, 15 melanoma, 9 renal cell carcinoma and 9 head and neck cancer. The paper covers the monotherapy dose-escalation part of the phase I ivuxolimab trial, which included N = 52 patients. Prior anti-PD-1, anti-PD-L1 or anti-CTLA-4 therapy was permitted, and roughly two fifths of dose-escalation patients had received checkpoint inhibitors.

Study-wide findings and limitations: In the 0.1-3.0 mg/kg groups, partial responders were among the patients with the lowest normalized peripheral clonal expansion, particularly in CD8+ T cells. Low levels of normalized T-cell clonal expansion were also shown by some nonresponding patients. At doses of 0.1 to 3.0 mg/kg, clonal expansion of both CD4+ and CD8+ blood T cells was observed from baseline to week 6. The antigen specificity of the peripheral T cells that underwent clonal expansion was not determined. On average, CD8+ T cells showed more expanded clones than CD4+ T cells after ivuxolimab.

Genomic DNA was extracted from sorted cells for sequencing of the TCRbeta CDR3 region. The immunoSEQ Assay was used for sequencing of TCRbeta CDR3 regions. TCRdb holds this immuneACCESS table with in-frame rearrangements only. Some clones are missing; in checked studies, unresolved V genes explain under half, and the rest has no known cause. This sample gives tens of thousands of clones in total; roughly four fifths of them show up just once. More than 1.5% of the sample is in the top ten clones. V lost 3 bases and J lost 6 bases; the stretch between them is 12 bases long. Via the germline V gene, CDR1 is SGDLS and CDR2 YYNGEE. The CDR3 covers 13 residues, taking in both the cysteine and the phenylalanine. The kept DNA is CDR3 alone, 39 bases in frame from the first base. Patients with a history of autoimmune disease or receiving systemic immunosuppression were excluded from the trial. In every dose cohort, peripheral blood was drawn for TCR sequencing at baseline, cycle 4 day 1, and cycle 7 day 1. Samples came from an open-label, multicenter, first-in-human phase I dose-escalation trial of ivuxolimab. The trial enrolled adults with locally advanced or metastatic head and neck squamous cell, hepatocellular, melanoma or renal cell carcinoma. CD4+ and CD8+ T cells were sorted separately from peripheral blood before TCR sequencing.

The chain couples TRBV9 to TRBJ2-5; the D gene is not confidently resolved. This clonotype originated in an adult with an advanced solid tumor such as melanoma, head and neck, liver or kidney cancer. The sequencing here drew on CD4+ or CD8+ T cells sorted from blood, taken in a trial of the OX40 agonist ivuxolimab. This receptor carries the CDR3 CASSAPGAKTQYF. The DNA sequence reads TGTGCCAGCAGCGCACCAGGTGCAAAGACCCAGTACTTC.